This entry lists 15 T cell receptor beta chains sequenced from one sample in a study of shared clonotypes between healthy human individuals. The assay was immunoSEQ multiplex PCR, and TCRdb's table has in-frame clones only and misses some. The sample carries approximately 1.5 million clones, around 98.5% recorded once. The sample taken for sequencing was naive CD4+ T cells sorted from blood. Stated subset: CD45RA+ positively selected. These TCRs come from a man under 40 in good health.

The chain carries TRBV9 and TRBJ1-1; the match to TRBD1 covers 9 bases. CDR1 SGDLS and CDR2 YYNGEE come from the germline V gene. The CDR3 spans 15 residues. V dropped 4 bases and J dropped 1; count of bases not matched to a gene: 5. The CDR3 DNA is TGTGCCAGCAGCTTAACAGGGGGCAGGAACACTGAAGCTTTCTTT. Protein sequence: CASSLTGGRNTEAFF.

The CDR3 DNA reads as TGTGCCAGCAGTTTATTGCTAAGACTAGCGGGAGCCCCGACCTACGAGCAGTACTTC. It codes for CASSLLLRLAGAPTYEQYF. The V gene is TRBV28, the J gene TRBJ2-7, with 12 positions matching TRBD2. V gave up 1 base and J gave up 2 bases; unmatched junction bases: 12. The CDR3 sequence is 19 residues long. Germline V lookup: CDR1 MDHEN, CDR2 SYDVKM.

V is TRBV5-1 and J is TRBJ2-1; 11 bases are shared with TRBD2. The ends lost 4 bases at V and 7 bases at J; junction bases unmatched: 10. CDR3 length: 16 residues. The V gene's germline CDR1 is SGHRS and CDR2 YFSETQ. CDR3 in amino acids: CASSQELAGVVNEQFF. CDR3 nucleotides: TGCGCCAGCAGCCAGGAACTAGCGGGAGTTGTAAATGAGCAGTTCTTC.

The J gene is TRBJ1-4, the V gene TRBV6-5, with TRBD1 matching 7 bases. The length of the CDR3 is 14 residues. J lost 11 bases, V lost 4 bases, and 10 bases had no gene match. Germline CDR1 and CDR2: MNHEY and SVGAGI. The CDR3: CASSSGGGLEKLFF. In DNA form, the CDR3 reads TGTGCCAGCAGTTCAGGAGGGGGCCTAGAGAAACTGTTTTTT.

The V gene is TRBV28, the J gene TRBJ2-7; D possibly corresponds to TRBD2 (7 bases). Trimming removed 4 bases from V and 5 bases from J, with 18 bases in between. Germline assignment: CDR1 MDHEN and CDR2 SYDVKM. The CDR3 has 15 residues. The CDR3 protein is CASSSGGTGGHEQYF. The DNA of the CDR3 is TGTGCCAGCAGTTCCGGTGGGACGGGGGGCCACGAGCAGTACTTC.

This rearrangement joins TRBV29-1 to TRBJ1-4, with D tentatively TRBD1 (6 bases). V lost 4 bases and J lost 6, with 15 bases in between. This CDR3 is built from 14 residues. Per germline, CDR1 SQVTM and CDR2 ANQGSEA. For the CDR3, the DNA is TGCAGCGTTGTGGACAGTGGTTCGGATGAAAAACTGTTTTTT. Its protein product is CSVVDSGSDEKLFF. Full variable domain (remainder filled in from reference TRBV29-1 and TRBJ1-4): SAVISQKPSRDICQRGTSLTIQCQVDSQVTMMFWYRQQPGQSLTLIATANQGSEATYESGFVIDKFPISRPNLTFSTLTVSNMSPEDSSIYLCSVVDSGSDEKLFFGSGTQLSVL.

The V gene is TRBV29-1, the J gene TRBJ2-3; D perhaps matches TRBD1 (8 bases). Germline V gives CDR1 SQVTM, CDR2 ANQGSEA. Trimming left V 4 bases short and J 10 bases short, with 21 bases between. CDR3 length: 14 residues. This CDR3 is CSVVEDHTGGAQYF. The CDR3 nucleotides read TGCAGCGTTGTAGAGGACCACACAGGGGGGGCGCAGTATTTT.

This rearrangement joins TRBV5-1 to TRBJ1-3, with 9 nucleotides matching TRBD1. The V gene's germline CDR1 is SGHRS and CDR2 YFSETQ. The CDR3 sequence is 15 residues long. V lost 5 bases to trimming and J lost 3 bases; unmatched junction nucleotides: 6. Here the CDR3 reads CASREQGAIGNTIYF. DNA of the CDR3: TGCGCCAGCAGAGAACAGGGGGCGATTGGAAACACCATATATTTT.

This sequence joins TRBV5-1 and TRBJ2-3; D is perhaps TRBD2 (5 bases). The CDR3 length is 16 residues. CDR1 and CDR2 (germline): SGHRS, YFSETQ. V lost 3 bases to trimming and J lost 0 bases, with 14 bases between them. The CDR3 coding sequence is TGCGCCAGCAGCTGGCCGAGGGATACTAGCACAGATACGCAGTATTTT. This sequence encodes CASSWPRDTSTDTQYF.

The rearrangement uses TRBV7-6 and TRBJ1-1, with TRBD1 matching over 9 bases. Germline-derived CDR1 and CDR2 are SGHVS and FNYEAQ. This CDR3 is built from 14 residues. V lost 1 base and J lost 10; bases outside the gene matches: 7. CDR3 in DNA: TGTGCCAGCAGCTTAGTCGAACAGGGGGCTGTAGCTTTCTTT. Its translation is CASSLVEQGAVAFF.

This clone was seen just once. The chain links TRBV27 to TRBJ2-7; 12 bases align to TRBD2. The CDR3 extends over 16 amino acids. CDR1 is MNHEY and CDR2 is SMNVEV in the germline V gene (reference sequence). V trimming: 0 bases; J trimming: 4 bases; junction bases outside the gene matches: 4. Here the CDR3 reads CASSLSKLAGGYEQYF. CDR3 DNA: TGTGCCAGCAGTTTATCAAAACTAGCGGGAGGATACGAGCAGTACTTC.

V is TRBV19 and J is TRBJ1-5; 10 nucleotides agree with TRBD1. V lost 9 bases to trimming and J lost 0 bases; unmatched junction nucleotides: 5. The CDR3 runs to 15 residues. Germline V gene data show CDR1 as LNHDA and CDR2 as SQIVND (reference sequence). CDR3 sequence reads: CASGQGVYSNQPQHF. CDR3 bases: TGTGCCAGCGGACAGGGGGTGTATAGCAATCAGCCCCAGCATTTT.

This chain uses TRBV10-2 with TRBJ2-7; D may be TRBD2 (5 bases). Germline V gives CDR1 WSHSY, CDR2 SAAADI. CDR3 length: 16 amino acids. V gave up 4 bases and J gave up 0 bases, with 16 bases separating them. CDR3: CASSGPGERYSYEQYF. CDR3 bases: TGCGCCAGCAGTGGGCCCGGGGAGCGGTACTCCTACGAGCAGTACTTC.

Comment on this clone: Distinct nucleotide sequences in the sample also encode this CDR3. CDR3 nucleotides: TGTGCCAGCAGCCTACAGGGGCGAGAGCAGTACTTC. Translating gives CASSLQGREQYF. This chain uses TRBV28 with TRBJ2-7, with TRBD1 matching over 7 bases. The V segment lost 6 bases and the J segment 7 bases; nucleotides outside the gene matches: 6. The CDR3 runs to 12 residues. Germline CDR1 MDHEN, CDR2 SYDVKM.

CDR3 in DNA: TGCGCCAGCAGCTTGTCGATTAGCGGCTCTAGCGGGAGGGGAGAGACCCAGTACTTC. Protein: CASSLSISGSSGRGETQYF. The V and J genes are TRBV5-1 and TRBJ2-5; 12 nucleotides match TRBD2. The CDR3 covers 19 residues. V gave up 1 base and J gave up 4 bases; unmatched junction bases: 14. CDR1 is SGHRS and CDR2 is YFSETQ in the germline V gene.